The next 22 T cell receptor beta chains were all read from a single sample in a study of blood T cell repertoires in COVID-19. The table came from immunoSEQ multiplex PCR; TCRdb's copy has only in-frame clones and leaves some out. The table records roughly 120,000 clones, roughly 88% of them present only once. Sequenced input: peripheral blood. These receptors originate from a human donor in a cohort sampled during active COVID-19.

This chain links TRBV24-1 with TRBJ2-5; 8 bases are a match to TRBD1. V lost 9 bases and J lost 7; bases outside the gene matches: 12. The CDR3 covers 14 residues. The germline CDR1 and CDR2 sequences are KGHDR and SFDVKD. CDR3 sequence: CATSLGQGSVTQYF. CDR3 coding DNA: TGTGCCACCTCCCTCGGACAGGGATCGGTGACCCAGTACTTC.

This chain joins TRBV6-5 and TRBJ1-5; tentatively, D is TRBD1 (5 bases). The CDR3 length is 15 residues. Germline V CDR1 and CDR2: MNHEY, SVGAGI. Trimming removed 6 bases from V and 0 bases from J, with 12 bases in between. CDR3 sequence (DNA): TGTGCCAGCAGGGCAGGGATTCCTAGCAATCAGCCCCAGCATTTT. This translates into CASRAGIPSNQPQHF.

This clone was found once. V usage is TRBV30 and J usage is TRBJ2-1; 7 bases fit TRBD2. J lost 0 bases, V lost 1 base, and 3 bases had no gene match. Germline V lookup: CDR1 GTSNPN, CDR2 SVGIG (reference sequence). CDR3 length: 15 residues. As DNA, the CDR3 is TGTGCCTGGAGTGGGGGGGGAAGCTCCTACAATGAGCAGTTCTTC. It yields the protein CAWSGGGSSYNEQFF. Variable domain in full (rest from reference TRBV30 and TRBJ2-1): SQTIHQWPATLVQPVGSPLSLECTVEGTSNPNLYWYRQAAGRGLQLLFYSVGIGQISSEVPQNLSASRPQDRQFILSSKKLLLSDSGFYLCAWSGGGSSYNEQFFGPGTRLTVL.

This chain links TRBV6-5 with TRBJ1-4, with TRBD1 identical over 10 bases. Germline V gene sequence: CDR1 MNHEY, CDR2 SVGAGI. The CDR3 loop spans 14 amino acids. The V gene end was trimmed by 7 bases and the J gene end by 5 bases; junction bases not matched to a gene: 4. The CDR3 spells CASTRDRGNEKLFF. Written as DNA, the CDR3 is TGTGCCAGCACCCGGGACAGGGGAAATGAAAAACTGTTTTTT.

The genes are TRBV10-1 and TRBJ2-5; 7 bases map to TRBD1. CDR3 length: 17 amino acids. Germline V CDR1 and CDR2: WNHNN, SYGVQD (reference sequence). Losses at the gene ends were 2 bases for V and 4 bases for J; bases not matched to a gene: 13. For the CDR3, the DNA is TGCGCCAGCAGTGAGCGGGGTAGGGGGCTGTTCGGAGAGACCCAGTACTTC. Translating it yields CASSERGRGLFGETQYF.

This chain joins TRBV3-1 (or the pseudogene TRBV3-2) and TRBJ2-7, with 8 bases aligning to TRBD1. This CDR3 spans 15 amino acids. Trimming took 4 bases from V and 2 from J; bases not matched to a gene: 7. CDR1 and CDR2 from the germline V gene are LGHDT and YNNKEL (reference sequence). The chain's CDR3 is CASSPAGQGTYEQYF. DNA of the CDR3: TGTGCCAGCAGCCCAGCAGGACAGGGAACCTACGAGCAGTACTTC.

The rearrangement uses TRBV10-3 and TRBJ2-7; 8 bases are shared with TRBD1. The CDR3 totals 15 residues. V trimming: 2 bases; J trimming: 1 base; junction bases outside the gene matches: 4. CDR1 is ENHRY and CDR2 is SYGVKD in the germline V gene. In nucleotides, the CDR3 is TGTGCCATCAGTGAGCCGGGACAGGAGTCCTACGAGCAGTACTTC. Translation gives CAISEPGQESYEQYF.

The chain links TRBV28 to TRBJ2-6; no reliable D call. The ends were cut back, 3 bases at V and 3 bases at J, with 12 bases in the middle. The CDR3 runs 16 residues. Germline CDR1 is MDHEN and CDR2 is SYDVKM. The CDR3 loop reads CASSLLGRHGANVLTF. In DNA, the CDR3 is TGTGCCAGCAGTTTGTTGGGCAGGCATGGGGCCAACGTCCTGACTTTC.

The V gene is TRBV6-2 or TRBV6-3, the J gene TRBJ2-5, with D possibly TRBD1 on 6 matching bases. Germline CDR1 is MNHEY and CDR2 is SVGEGT. The CDR3 runs to 14 residues. V lost 4 bases and J 7 bases, leaving 16 bases between the germline ends. Written as DNA, the CDR3 is TGTGCCAGCAGTTTTTCACTGGGGGCGGGGACCCAGTACTTC. This codes for CASSFSLGAGTQYF.

The chain joins TRBV28 to TRBJ2-5, with D hard to call. Germline CDR1 is MDHEN and CDR2 is SYDVKM. This CDR3 contains 16 residues. Trimming took off 0 bases at V and 4 bases at J, with 15 bases between the two ends. The CDR3 region has the DNA TGTGCCAGCAGTTTATGGCCAACTGTTGCGTTAGAGACCCAGTACTTC. Translating gives CASSLWPTVALETQYF.

This rearrangement joins TRBV9 to TRBJ2-5; TRBD2 agrees at 15 bases. In germline, CDR1 is SGDLS, CDR2 YYNGEE. The V and J ends lost 4 bases and 5 bases, in that order; junction bases with no gene match: 6. This CDR3 is 16 amino acids long. CDR3 amino acids: CASSTRTSGRGETQYF. Here the CDR3 DNA reads TGTGCCAGCAGCACCCGGACTAGCGGGAGGGGCGAGACCCAGTACTTC.

This chain links TRBV18 with TRBJ1-5, with D perhaps TRBD1 (5 bases). The CDR3 spans 14 residues. Germline assignment: CDR1 KGHSH and CDR2 LQKENI. Deletions cut 3 bases from V and 4 bases from J, with 10 bases between. The CDR3 coding sequence is TGTGCCAGCTCACCCACAGGTCCTAATCAGCCCCAGCATTTT. Its translation: CASSPTGPNQPQHF.

The chain recombines TRBV6-1 with TRBJ1-5; no firm D call. Germline V gene sequence: CDR1 MNHNS, CDR2 SASEGT. V was shortened by 2 bases and J by 1 base, with 9 bases between the two germline ends. CDR3 length equals 15 residues. CDR3 coding DNA: TGTGCCAGCAGTGAACGAGGGCTGAGCAATCAGCCCCAGCATTTT. It specifies CASSERGLSNQPQHF.

The rearrangement links TRBV21-1 to TRBJ2-2; the D call in the table, TRBD2, was not verified against the DNA. TRBV21-1 corresponds to a pseudogene. The CDR3 has 15 amino acids. The CDR3 is CASPKVGGEHRGAVF. CDR3 nucleotides: TGTGCCAGCCCCAAGGTCGGGGGAGAGCACCGGGGAGCTGTTTTT.

This clone appeared a single time. Because the CDR3's place on the DNA is in doubt, the DNA is left out and the CDR3 is given as listed by TCRdb. V gene TRBV6-5 combines with J gene TRBJ1-4; the table calls TRBD1, which could not be checked here. CDR1 is MNHEY, CDR2 SVGAGI, per germline. With termini counted, the CDR3 has 15 amino acids. The chain's CDR3 is CASSSSDRGREKLFF.

The chain links TRBV5-1 to TRBJ2-7; 8 bases are a match to TRBD1. J lost 3 bases, V lost 0 bases, and 2 bases had no gene match. Per the germline V gene, CDR1 is SGHRS and CDR2 is YFSETQ. CDR3 length: 14 residues. This chain's CDR3 is CASSLAGQGYEQYF. The CDR3 DNA sequence: TGCGCCAGCAGCTTGGCCGGACAGGGCTACGAGCAGTACTTC.

V and J are TRBV28 and TRBJ1-4, with D possibly TRBD1 on 5 matching bases. Trimming cost V 6 bases and J 7 bases, with 12 bases left between them. This CDR3 is 13 amino acids long. Germline CDR1 is MDHEN and CDR2 is SYDVKM. As DNA, the CDR3 is TGTGCCAGCAGCGTGGGGGGGGGTGAAAAACTGTTTTTT. Amino acid sequence: CASSVGGGEKLFF.

The chain uses TRBV14 and TRBJ2-1; the match to TRBD2 covers 11 bases. Trimming took 4 bases from V and 9 from J; bases not matched to a gene: 14. The germline CDR1 and CDR2 sequences are SGHDN and FVKESK. CDR3 length equals 17 residues. In DNA, the CDR3 is TGTGCCAGCAGCCGCATACCGGGACTAGCGGCCCGAGGTGAGCAGTTCTTC. Translating it yields CASSRIPGLAARGEQFF.

The J gene is TRBJ2-3, the V gene TRBV28; 9 bases agree with TRBD1. V trimming: 4 bases; J trimming: 6 bases; junction bases outside the gene matches: 14. The germline gives CDR1 MDHEN, CDR2 SYDVKM. The CDR3 is made up of 17 amino acids. CDR3 nucleotide sequence: TGTGCCAGCAGTTCCGGCATCGGACAGGGGAGGATTGATACGCAGTATTTT. As protein: CASSSGIGQGRIDTQYF.

This chain links TRBV1 with TRBJ2-7; TRBD1 is the table's D call and was not checked against the DNA. TRBV1 is flagged as a pseudogene. This CDR3 region has 17 residues. CDR3 bases: TGCACCAGCAGCCCCAACCCGATTTTCAGGGCCGAGCGCGAGCAGTACTTC. Translating it yields CTSSPNPIFRAEREQYF.

V usage is TRBV28 and J usage is TRBJ1-2; weak D call: TRBD1 (6 bases). Germline V gene data show CDR1 as MDHEN and CDR2 as SYDVKM. V was pared by 5 bases and J by 3 bases, with 16 bases between. The CDR3 is made up of 15 amino acids. The CDR3 DNA follows: TGTGCCAGCAGTCTCGGGACACCTCGGCACTATGGCTACACCTTC. This codes for CASSLGTPRHYGYTF.

The J gene is TRBJ2-7, the V gene TRBV6-1; D is perhaps TRBD2 (5 bases). The germline V gene has CDR1 MNHNS and CDR2 SASEGT. The V and J ends lost 1 base and 9 bases respectively, with 19 bases between them. This CDR3 spans 15 amino acids. The CDR3 loop is CASSEGGAPARRQYF. CDR3 nucleotide sequence: TGTGCCAGCAGTGAAGGGGGAGCTCCGGCAAGGAGGCAGTACTTC.